This TCR beta chain was sequenced during a study of blood T cell repertoires in COVID-19 (TCRdb year 2020). Concerning the study at large: Collaborator samples came from the United States, Italy and Spain and covered acute and convalescent phases of COVID-19. Samples were obtained from the ongoing ImmuneRACE study (first 160 participants) and from over 1,000 subjects provided by 6 global collaborators. Subjects who had been exposed to COVID-19, were actively infected with it, or had recovered from it provided the deeply sampled blood TCRbeta repertoires that made up the dataset. Where HLA class I and class II types were available, the types were taken from metadata supplied by the sample provider, not from assay-based typing. The repertoires were released in a freely available public database intended as a resource for research on the immune response to SARS-CoV-2. The material from the prospective study consisted of cDNA or gDNA derived from T cells, B-cell-depleted T cells, or PBMCs. A de-identified subject ID, COVID-19 status, age in years and sex were almost always included in the sample metadata.

As concerns this clone: There is no known antigen for this receptor. Base qualities are not provided; no much larger clone lies one nucleotide away.

The immunoSEQ Assay, a bias-controlled multiplex PCR, was used to amplify TCRbeta CDR3 regions from genomic DNA. On the authors' methods: The number of nucleated cells in each sample was estimated by amplification of reference gene primers within the assay. To quantify the absolute abundance of each unique TCRbeta CDR3 rearrangement, sequence reads were collapsed and filtered. For each sample, productive Simpson clonality was calculated by taking the square root of Simpson's diversity index across productive rearrangements. TCRdb limited this immuneACCESS table to in-frame rearrangements with V and J called. A share of clones is missing; checked studies link under half to unresolved V genes, and the rest is unexplained. D and trimming come from the DNA, and the V and J calls and clone size come from that table. This sample comprises approximately 81,000 clones, more than 75% of them detected only once. The top ten hold 6.5% to 8% of the sample.

What the research found in general, with its limitations: The amount of clinical and demographic metadata varied by source and participant and was provided uncurated.

Collaborating institutions collected whole blood in K2EDTA tubes following their own protocols. Collaborator samples were shipped for TCRbeta analysis as frozen whole blood, isolated PBMCs, or DNA extracted from either sample type. V and J lose 3 bases and 1 base, and a span of 16 bases separates them. Taken from cysteine to phenylalanine, the CDR3 has 16 residues. The entry retains the CDR3 DNA only, 48 bases that are in frame from base 1. The CDR1 and CDR2 encoded by the germline V gene are SGHDT and YYEEEE. The clonotype comes from a human donor in a cohort sampled during active COVID-19. Sequenced sample: peripheral blood. This receptor chain uses TRBV5-6 and TRBJ1-1; perhaps TRBD1 is the D gene, with 5 bases matching. The CDR3 region has the sequence CASSSWSVTANTEAFF. The DNA sequence follows: TGTGCCAGCAGCTCGTGGAGTGTGACAGCGAACACTGAAGCTTTCTTT.